This entry lists 28 T cell receptor beta chains sequenced from one sample in a study of shared clonotypes between healthy human individuals. Sequencing used immunoSEQ multiplex PCR; TCRdb keeps in-frame clones, though not all of them. The data hold 2.5 million or so clones, with approximately 90% observed a single time. Sequencing was done on a sample of naive CD4+ T cells sorted from blood. Subset indicated: CD45RA+ positively selected. All receptors derive from a man between 18 and 35 years old in good health.

The V gene is TRBV5-6, the J gene TRBJ1-2; D is unresolved. The CDR3 length is 14 residues. From germline, CDR1 is SGHDT and CDR2 YYEEEE. V dropped 3 bases and J dropped 0 bases, with 9 bases sitting between them. Here the CDR3 DNA reads TGTGCCAGCAGCTCAAGGCAAGCTAACTATGGCTACACCTTC. It is translated as CASSSRQANYGYTF.

The chain carries TRBV18 and TRBJ2-6, with a weak D call TRBD1 (5 bases). Germline loops: CDR1 KGHSH, CDR2 LQKENI. The CDR3 has 15 residues. V dropped 4 bases and J dropped 4 bases, with 11 bases sitting between them. The CDR3 here is CASSRQGTGANVLTF. CDR3 nucleotide sequence: TGTGCCAGCTCACGCCAGGGTACAGGGGCCAACGTCCTGACTTTC.

The gene calls are TRBV5-4 and TRBJ1-1; 7 bases match TRBD1. The CDR3 contains 13 residues. V gave up 4 bases and J gave up 3 bases; unmatched junction bases: 3. Germline CDR1 SGHNT, CDR2 YYREEE (reference sequence). CDR3 residues: CASSTGQHTEAFF. The CDR3 DNA sequence: TGTGCCAGCAGCACGGGACAGCACACTGAAGCTTTCTTT.

This clone was counted once. This sequence joins TRBV28 and TRBJ2-7; no definite D call. This CDR3 region has 13 residues. The germline V and J ends were trimmed by 2 bases and 0 bases, with 5 bases remaining between them. Germline V lookup: CDR1 MDHEN, CDR2 SYDVKM. This chain's CDR3 is CASSLGVSYEQYF. The CDR3 region has the DNA TGTGCCAGCAGTTTAGGGGTCTCCTACGAGCAGTACTTC.

The rearrangement links TRBV30 to TRBJ2-3; 7 bases align to TRBD2. Looked up from germline, CDR1 is GTSNPN and CDR2 is SVGIG (reference sequence). V dropped 1 base and J dropped 3; count of bases not matched to a gene: 4. This CDR3 has 14 residues. The CDR3 DNA reads TGTGCCTGGAGTGGGTTGCGGGGGACAGATACGCAGTATTTT. This gives the protein CAWSGLRGTDTQYF.

The rearrangement links TRBV28 to TRBJ2-1; TRBD1 matches at 7 bases. CDR1 MDHEN and CDR2 SYDVKM come from the germline V gene. CDR3 length: 16 residues. V lost 7 bases to trimming and J lost 2 bases; unmatched junction nucleotides: 11. DNA of the CDR3: TGTGCCAGCACTGAGAGGGGGCCTGCAACCTACAATGAGCAGTTCTTC. The encoded protein is CASTERGPATYNEQFF.

The rearrangement links TRBV15 to TRBJ1-2, with D unclear. The CDR3 is made up of 14 amino acids. With 0 bases removed from V and 4 bases from J, the gap between germline ends came to 9 bases. Germline lookup yields CDR1 LNHNV and CDR2 YYDKDF (reference sequence). CDR3 DNA: TGTGCCACCAGCAGAGATCCGGGTGTCTATGGCTACACCTTC. It yields the protein CATSRDPGVYGYTF.

As DNA, the CDR3 is TGTGCCAGCTCACCAGTGGAATCGAACACTGAAGCTTTCTTT. It specifies CASSPVESNTEAFF. This chain uses TRBV18 with TRBJ1-1; D unresolved. Germline V lookup: CDR1 KGHSH, CDR2 LQKENI. The CDR3 loop spans 14 amino acids. Trimming removed 2 bases at V and 1 base at J, with 8 bases between. The whole variable domain, filled in from reference TRBV18 and TRBJ1-1, reads NAGVMQNPRHLVRRRGQEARLRCSPMKGHSHVYWYRQLPEEGLKFMVYLQKENIIDESGMPKERFSAEFPKEGPSILRIQQVVRGDSAAYFCASSPVESNTEAFFGQGTRLTVV.

The chain couples TRBV5-1 to TRBJ1-5, with D possibly matching TRBD1 (6 bases). This CDR3 has 15 amino acids. Trimming removed 0 bases from V and 4 bases from J, with 11 bases in between. Germline CDR1 and CDR2: SGHRS and YFSETQ. Here the CDR3 DNA reads TGCGCCAGCAGCTTGGTAGGGGGGGCAAATCAGCCCCAGCATTTT. It yields the protein CASSLVGGANQPQHF. Complete variable domain (other parts from reference TRBV5-1 and TRBJ1-5): KAGVTQTPRYLIKTRGQQVTLSCSPISGHRSVSWYQQTPGQGLQFLFEYFSETQRNKGNFPGRFSGRQFSNSRSEMNVSTLELGDSALYLCASSLVGGANQPQHFGDGTRLSIL.

The gene calls are TRBV28 and TRBJ1-6; a weak D match, TRBD1 (6 bases). Germline V gene data show CDR1 as MDHEN and CDR2 as SYDVKM. The CDR3 is made up of 20 amino acids. V lost 2 bases, J lost 5 bases, and 25 bases lay in between. The CDR3, as DNA: TGTGCCAGCAGTTTAGGATTCCCGGGACACCCGGTTCCGAATAATTCACCCCTCCACTTT. Residues: CASSLGFPGHPVPNNSPLHF.

This chain joins TRBV6-1 and TRBJ2-2, with D perhaps TRBD2 (6 bases). There are 12 residues in the CDR3. Trimming removed 6 bases at V and 10 bases at J, with 12 bases between. Germline CDR1 is MNHNS and CDR2 is SASEGT. The CDR3 region is CASREGLSELFF. The CDR3 DNA reads as TGTGCCAGCAGGGAGGGGCTATCGGAGCTGTTTTTT.

The chain is built from TRBV18 and TRBJ1-6; D unresolved. The CDR3 is 16 amino acids. From germline, CDR1 is KGHSH and CDR2 LQKENI. Deletions cut 4 bases from V and 9 bases from J, with 19 bases between. This CDR3 reads CASSLRAEAVSSPLHF. Here the CDR3 DNA reads TGTGCCAGCTCACTCCGCGCAGAGGCCGTATCTTCACCCCTCCACTTT.

This clone was seen a handful of times. The chain links TRBV11-2 to TRBJ1-5; a weak D match, TRBD1 (5 bases). Trimming left V 1 base short and J 0 bases short, with 7 bases between. Germline loops: CDR1 SGHAT, CDR2 FQNNGV. The CDR3 consists of 15 residues. CDR3 nucleotide sequence: TGTGCCAGCAGCTTAGGACAGTATAGCAATCAGCCCCAGCATTTT. Translation gives CASSLGQYSNQPQHF.

V is TRBV9 and J is TRBJ1-6; a weak D match, TRBD1 (6 bases). The CDR3 loop spans 14 amino acids. V lost 0 bases to trimming and J lost 9 bases, with 10 bases between them. Germline CDR1 SGDLS, CDR2 YYNGEE. CDR3 bases: TGTGCCAGCAGCGTAGGCGGGGGCGGTTCACCCCTCCACTTT. Translating it yields CASSVGGGGSPLHF.

A remark on this clone: Other DNA variants within this sample encode the same CDR3. The chain carries TRBV27 and TRBJ1-6; 11 bases map to TRBD1. Germline CDR1 and CDR2: MNHEY and SMNVEV (reference sequence). J gave up 7 bases and V 4 bases, and 3 bases lay outside the gene matches. CDR3 size: 15 residues. CDR3 bases: TGTGCCAGCAGTTCCGGGACAGGGGGGAATTCACCCCTCCACTTT. Its protein is CASSSGTGGNSPLHF.

The rearrangement uses TRBV18 and TRBJ2-5; maybe TRBD2 (5 bases). Germline V CDR1 and CDR2: KGHSH, LQKENI. V lost 6 bases to trimming and J lost 7 bases, with 18 bases between them. This CDR3 is 14 amino acids long. The CDR3, as DNA: TGTGCCAGCTCCCCATCCGGACTGGATGGGACCCAGTACTTC. It codes for CASSPSGLDGTQYF. Full variable domain (missing parts from reference TRBV18 and TRBJ2-5): NAGVMQNPRHLVRRRGQEARLRCSPMKGHSHVYWYRQLPEEGLKFMVYLQKENIIDESGMPKERFSAEFPKEGPSILRIQQVVRGDSAAYFCASSPSGLDGTQYFGPGTRLLVL.

This clone was found once. The sample has other DNA sequences that encode this CDR3 too. The V gene is TRBV9, the J gene TRBJ2-1, with D possibly TRBD1 on 6 matching bases. The CDR3 contains 12 residues. Trimming took 0 bases from V and 8 from J, leaving 6 bases between them. The V gene's germline CDR1 is SGDLS and CDR2 YYNGEE. In DNA, the CDR3 is TGTGCCAGCAGCGTAGACAGGGATGAGCAGTTCTTC. Translating gives CASSVDRDEQFF.

The rearrangement uses TRBV18 and TRBJ2-5, with 7 nucleotides matching TRBD2. V was pared by 1 base and J by 4 bases, with 9 bases of the junction left unmatched. Germline-derived CDR1 and CDR2 are KGHSH and LQKENI. The CDR3 totals 16 residues. CDR3 in amino acids: CASSPLAGAGRETQYF. The DNA for the CDR3 is TGTGCCAGCTCACCACTCGCAGGAGCGGGACGAGAGACCCAGTACTTC.

This sequence joins TRBV9 and TRBJ2-5; 15 bases agree with TRBD2. Losses at the gene ends were 4 bases for V and 4 bases for J; bases not matched to a gene: 5. Per germline, CDR1 SGDLS and CDR2 YYNGEE. The CDR3 has 16 residues. The CDR3 DNA follows: TGTGCCAGCAGCTCCGGACTAGCGGGGGGGCGAGAGACCCAGTACTTC. Protein sequence: CASSSGLAGGRETQYF.

The chain joins TRBV30 to TRBJ2-1; 11 nucleotides agree with TRBD2. CDR3 length: 15 amino acids. V dropped 5 bases and J dropped 0; count of bases not matched to a gene: 3. Per the germline V gene, CDR1 is GTSNPN and CDR2 is SVGIG (reference sequence). Here the CDR3 DNA reads TGTGCCTGGGGACTAGCGGGCCTCTCCTACAATGAGCAGTTCTTC. Amino acid sequence: CAWGLAGLSYNEQFF.

Note on this clone: The sample carries other DNA sequences with the same CDR3. The V gene is TRBV7-2, the J gene TRBJ1-1; tentative D call: TRBD1 (6 bases). The CDR3 has 15 amino acids. The ends were cut back, 1 base at V and 0 bases at J, with 9 bases in the middle. Per the germline V gene, CDR1 is SGHTA and CDR2 is FQGNSA. The CDR3 is CASSLVAGVNTEAFF. The CDR3 nucleotides read TGTGCCAGCAGCTTAGTGGCAGGGGTGAACACTGAAGCTTTCTTT. The full variable domain, rest sourced from reference TRBV7-2 and TRBJ1-1, is GAGVSQSPSNKVTEKGKDVELRCDPISGHTALYWYRQSLGQGLEFLIYFQGNSAPDKSGLPSDRFSAERTGGSVSTLTIQRTQQEDSAVYLCASSLVAGVNTEAFFGQGTRLTVV.

V gene TRBV29-1 combines with J gene TRBJ2-5, with a possible D match to TRBD2 (5 bases). Germline CDR1 reads SQVTM; CDR2 reads ANQGSEA. V lost 7 bases and J 2 bases, leaving 14 bases between the germline ends. This CDR3 contains 13 residues. For the CDR3, the DNA is TGCAGCGCTGAGACCTGGGAGCAAGAGACCCAGTACTTC. Residues: CSAETWEQETQYF.

CDR3 loop: CATISSGNPYEQYF. The CDR3 nucleotides read TGTGCCACCATAAGTAGCGGGAATCCCTACGAGCAGTACTTC. The chain is built from TRBV10-3 and TRBJ2-7, with 8 positions matching TRBD2. The V gene's germline CDR1 is ENHRY and CDR2 SYGVKD. The CDR3 totals 14 residues. J gave up 2 bases and V 10 bases, and 10 bases lay outside the gene matches.

The chain uses TRBV2 and TRBJ1-5; 8 positions agree with TRBD1. V gave up 5 bases and J gave up 0 bases; unmatched junction bases: 9. The CDR3 length is 17 residues. From germline, CDR1 is SNHLY and CDR2 FYNNEI. The CDR3 is CASSLSGQGLSNQPQHF. In nucleotides, the CDR3 is TGTGCCAGCAGTCTGAGTGGACAGGGACTTAGCAATCAGCCCCAGCATTTT.

V gene TRBV7-2 combines with J gene TRBJ2-7, with D hard to call. The CDR3 loop spans 14 amino acids. The V and J ends lost 5 bases and 3 bases respectively, with 14 bases between them. Germline lookup yields CDR1 SGHTA and CDR2 FQGNSA. The CDR3 sequence: CASSPAPTLYEQYF. Written as DNA, the CDR3 is TGTGCCAGCAGCCCGGCCCCCACGCTCTACGAGCAGTACTTC.

The J gene is TRBJ2-1, the V gene TRBV29-1, with TRBD2 identical over 7 bases. Germline V gene lookup returns CDR1 SQVTM and CDR2 ANQGSEA. The CDR3 runs to 15 residues. J was trimmed by 8 bases and V by 8 bases; bases with no gene match: 18. The CDR3 is CSIRRDQLAGDEQFF. The CDR3 DNA reads as TGCAGCATCCGACGGGACCAACTCGCGGGGGATGAGCAGTTCTTC.

The rearrangement joins TRBV30 to TRBJ2-2; no reliable D call. This CDR3 has 13 amino acids. CDR1 is GTSNPN, CDR2 SVGIG, per germline (reference sequence). The germline V and J ends were trimmed by 4 bases and 5 bases, with 11 bases remaining between them. The CDR3 here is CAWNGRGTGELFF. CDR3 sequence (DNA): TGTGCCTGGAACGGCCGTGGTACCGGGGAGCTGTTTTTT.

The chain couples TRBV5-5 to TRBJ2-2, with 10 nucleotides matching TRBD1. Germline V lookup: CDR1 SGHKS, CDR2 YYEKEE (reference sequence). The junction had 7 bases not matched to a gene; V was cut back by 2 bases and J by 6 bases. The CDR3 sequence is 16 residues long. The CDR3 DNA sequence: TGTGCCAGCAGCTTCCGGGGACAGGGGAAGGCCGGGGAGCTGTTTTTT. Its protein product is CASSFRGQGKAGELFF.